This passage covers 4 T cell receptor beta chains from one sample sequenced in a study of vaccination effects on CD4 cells after COVID-19. ViraFEST assay sequencing came after antigen-specific CD4+ T cells were expanded with viral peptide pools. After around nine days in culture, the CD4+ T cells were isolated. Testing of the vaccine recipients showed negative nucleocapsid antibodies and no prior SARS-CoV-2 infection. Antigens for these TCRs are unknown. Generated by immunoSEQ multiplex PCR, the TCRdb table keeps only in-frame clones and is missing some. The data contain roughly 20,000 clones, about 63% of them seen just once; the ten biggest clones take up 11%. The starting material was CD4+ T cells from PBMCs cultured with HCoV-NL63 spike peptides, obtained before COVID-19 vaccination. The receptors shown here come from a human donor who received a COVID-19 vaccine.

The chain couples TRBV7-9 to TRBJ1-4, with 11 bases aligning to TRBD1. Germline V gene sequence: CDR1 SEHNR, CDR2 FQNEAQ (reference sequence). V shed 1 base, J shed 8 bases, and the junction held 0 bases outside the gene matches. There are 14 residues in the CDR3. CDR3 sequence (DNA): TGTGCCAGCAGCTTAGGGACAGGGGGCGAAAAACTGTTTTTT. Translating gives CASSLGTGGEKLFF.

The chain combines TRBV30 with TRBJ1-2; maybe TRBD1 (5 bases). Trimming left V 0 bases short and J 8 bases short, with 13 bases between. The CDR3 loop spans 13 amino acids. Germline V gene lookup returns CDR1 GTSNPN and CDR2 SVGIG (reference sequence). Written as DNA, the CDR3 is TGTGCCTGGAGTGTAAATGCAGGGCACGGCTACACCTTC. Its translation: CAWSVNAGHGYTF.

On this clone itself: Germline and junction disagree at one end, which may indicate a read error. The genes are TRBV12-3 or TRBV12-4 and TRBJ1-4, with D unclear. CDR3 length: 13 residues. CDR3 DNA: TGTGCCAGCACTTTAACGATTGGTGGGAAACTGTTTTTT. This sequence encodes CASTLTIGGKLFF.

The chain uses TRBV6-5 and TRBJ2-5, with D perhaps TRBD1 or TRBD2 (5 bases each). The CDR3 spans 15 residues. In germline, CDR1 is MNHEY, CDR2 SVGAGI. Trimming removed 6 bases from V and 5 bases from J, with 19 bases in between. CDR3 coding DNA: TGTGCCAGCAGAGACGCCGGGACCCCGGGGGAGACCCAGTACTTC. It encodes CASRDAGTPGETQYF.